Below, one TCR beta chain is given with its context. These data belong to a study of blood T cell repertoires in COVID-19. Across the study: Acute and convalescent COVID-19 specimens originated in the United States, Italy and Spain. The cDNA or gDNA used as material had been derived from T cells, B-cell-depleted T cells, or PBMCs.

Original processing methods: By means of reference gene primer amplification, nucleated cell counts were estimated. Using immunoSEQ multiplex PCR, the repertoire was profiled, and TCRdb retains in-frame clones only, with some absent. The D gene and trimming were derived from the DNA, and the V and J assignments and clone size from that table. This table holds roughly 150,000 clones, more than 70% found once. This CDR3 has 12 amino acids. V shed 6 bases and J shed 4 bases, with 10 bases lying between them. Looked up from germline, CDR1 is GTSNPN and CDR2 is SVGIG (reference sequence). The TCR comes from a woman between 65 and 79 years old who had recovered from COVID-19. The chain joins TRBV30 to TRBJ1-3; D unclear. The sequencing input was peripheral blood. The DNA of the CDR3 is TGTGCCTGCCCGAGTTTGGGAAACACCATATATTTT. Translating it yields CACPSLGNTIYF.